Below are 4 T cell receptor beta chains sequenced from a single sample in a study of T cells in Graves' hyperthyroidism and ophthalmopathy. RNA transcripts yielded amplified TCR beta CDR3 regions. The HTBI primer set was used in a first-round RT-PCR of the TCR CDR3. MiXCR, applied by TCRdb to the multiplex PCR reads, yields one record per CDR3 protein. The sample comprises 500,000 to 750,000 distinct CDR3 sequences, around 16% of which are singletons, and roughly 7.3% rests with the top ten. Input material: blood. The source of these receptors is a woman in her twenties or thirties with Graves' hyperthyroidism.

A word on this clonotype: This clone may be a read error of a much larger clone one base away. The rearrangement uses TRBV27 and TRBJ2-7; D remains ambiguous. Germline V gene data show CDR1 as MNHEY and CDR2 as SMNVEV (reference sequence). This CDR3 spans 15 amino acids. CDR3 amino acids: CASSLLRRTAYEKYF. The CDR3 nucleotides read TGTGCCAGCAGTTTACTACGACGCACAGCCTACGAGAAGTACTTC.

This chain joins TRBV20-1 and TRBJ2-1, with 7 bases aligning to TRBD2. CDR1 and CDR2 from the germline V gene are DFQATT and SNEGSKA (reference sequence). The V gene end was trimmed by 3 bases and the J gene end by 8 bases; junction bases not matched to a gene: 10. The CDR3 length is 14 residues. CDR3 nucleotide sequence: TGCAGTGCTAGGGGCGGGAGCGGCGGTTATGAGCAGTTCTTC. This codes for CSARGGSGGYEQFF.

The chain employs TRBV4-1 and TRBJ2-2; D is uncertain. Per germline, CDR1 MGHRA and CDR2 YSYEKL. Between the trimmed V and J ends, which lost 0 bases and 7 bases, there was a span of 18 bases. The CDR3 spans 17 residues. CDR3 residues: CASSQDPHTSMGGELFF. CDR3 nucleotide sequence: TGCGCCAGCAGCCAAGATCCCCACACCAGCATGGGCGGGGAGCTGTTTTTT.

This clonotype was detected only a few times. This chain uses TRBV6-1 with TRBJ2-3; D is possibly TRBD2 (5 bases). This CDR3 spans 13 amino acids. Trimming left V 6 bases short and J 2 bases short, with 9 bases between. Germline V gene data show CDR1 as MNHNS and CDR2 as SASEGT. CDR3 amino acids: CASSRRFTDTQYF. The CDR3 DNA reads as TGTGCCAGCAGCCGGAGGTTCACAGATACGCAGTATTTT.